This T cell receptor beta chain was recorded in a study of T cells after yellow fever vaccination. The overall study: Low-cell-number fractions underwent preparation using SMART-Seq v4 Ultra Low Input. Study results and limitations: It was the secondary response that reached its peak faster, day 5 versus 15, but it was weaker. CD4 and CD8 compartments shared a small share of clonotypes, likely from convergent recombination.

A process of 5'RACE template switching, which added a universal primer site and UMIs, was used to make TCR cDNA. TCRdb fed the 5' RACE reads into MiXCR, producing one record per CDR3 protein. The sample carries 350,000 to 550,000 distinct CDR3 sequences, over 15% recorded once. Trimming stripped 4 bases from V and 10 bases from J, with 11 bases between. The CDR3 is 12 residues long. There are many counts of this clonotype. The antigen is undetermined. This sequence originates from a man between 18 and 29 years old who received the YFV17D yellow fever vaccine. The chain couples TRBV12-3 or TRBV12-4 to TRBJ2-1; D is possibly TRBD1 or TRBD2 (6 bases each). The sequencing used PBMCs, collected before the yellow fever booster vaccination. Here the CDR3 reads CASSSQGGEQFF. In nucleotides, the CDR3 is TGTGCCAGCAGTTCACAGGGAGGCGAGCAGTTCTTC.